This T cell receptor (beta chain) originates from a study of response to subunit inactivated influenza vaccine. Regarding the study as a whole: The authors suggested that few new T cells are recruited per seasonal influenza vaccination.

Each CDR3 protein is one row after TCRdb ran MiXCR on the RT-PCR reads. The sample includes almost 250,000 distinct CDR3 sequences, more than 9% seen only once; the top ten take under 10%. CDR1 LGHDT and CDR2 YNNKEL come from the germline V gene (reference sequence). The CDR3 is 15 amino acids. Between the trimmed V and J ends, which lost 1 base and 0 bases, there was a span of 7 bases. This clonotype was counted at least ten times. What it binds is not known. This chain uses TRBV3-1 with TRBJ2-1; no clear D. This material consisted of non-naive T cells sorted from PBMCs, taken 14 days before vaccination. This clonotype originated in a man aged 45-65 years who received an inactivated influenza vaccine. The CDR3 nucleotides are TGTGCCAGCAGCCAAGGGTTCTCCTCCTACAATGAGCAGTTCTTC. It yields the protein CASSQGFSSYNEQFF.